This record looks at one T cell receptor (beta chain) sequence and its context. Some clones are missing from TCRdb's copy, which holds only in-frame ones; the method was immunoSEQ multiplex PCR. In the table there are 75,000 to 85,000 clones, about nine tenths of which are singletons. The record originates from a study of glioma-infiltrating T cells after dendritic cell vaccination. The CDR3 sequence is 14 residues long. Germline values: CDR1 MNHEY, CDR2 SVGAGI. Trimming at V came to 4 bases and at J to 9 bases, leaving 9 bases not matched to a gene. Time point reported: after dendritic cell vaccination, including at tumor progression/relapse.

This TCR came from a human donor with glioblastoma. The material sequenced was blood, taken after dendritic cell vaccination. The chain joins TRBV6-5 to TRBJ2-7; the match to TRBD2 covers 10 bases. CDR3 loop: CASSSLAGDYWQYF. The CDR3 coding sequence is TGTGCCAGCAGTTCCCTAGCGGGAGACTACTGGCAGTACTTC.